The next 7 T cell receptor beta chains were all read from a single sample in a study of regulatory T cells in long-lasting Graves disease. Specified time point: newly diagnosed GD, antithyroid drugs for less than 3 months. Generation of the TCR library employed RNA extracted from PBMCs. Relying on iRepertoire HTBI primers and Arm-PCR of CDR3 regions, the team built TCR beta libraries. TCRdb re-analysed the multiplex PCR reads in MiXCR, keeping a single row per CDR3 protein. The data contain about 300,000 distinct CDR3 sequences, roughly 18% of them seen just once; the ten biggest clones take up about 39%. The sample consisted of peripheral blood mononuclear cells (PBMCs), taken at new diagnosis, from a patient treated with antithyroid drugs. The receptors originated from a female donor with Graves disease.

This clonotype was observed at least ten times. The chain employs TRBV6-5 and TRBJ1-4; D remains ambiguous. Germline V gives CDR1 MNHEY, CDR2 SVGAGI. With 0 bases removed from V and 4 bases from J, the gap between germline ends came to 9 bases. This CDR3 has 15 amino acids. The CDR3 sequence: CASSYSGGFNEKLFF. In DNA, the CDR3 is TGTGCCAGCAGTTACTCGGGAGGGTTTAATGAAAAACTGTTTTTT.

Only a few counts were recorded for this clonotype. The V call is TRBV7-3, the J call TRBJ2-3, with D hard to call. Germline lookup yields CDR1 SGHTA and CDR2 FQGTGA. V lost 0 bases to trimming and J lost 4 bases, with 5 bases between them. The CDR3 sequence is 13 residues long. CDR3 loop: CASSLTSADTQYF. The CDR3, as DNA: TGTGCCAGCAGCTTAACGAGTGCAGATACGCAGTATTTT.

This clonotype was picked up many times. The chain carries TRBV19 and TRBJ2-7; 7 nucleotides match TRBD1. This CDR3 is built from 15 residues. Trimming cost V 10 bases and J 2 bases; bases outside gene matches: 14. Per germline, CDR1 LNHDA and CDR2 SQIVND (reference sequence). The CDR3, as DNA: TGTGCCACCATAGGGGGCAGGTACCCACCCTACGAGCAGTACTTC. Its protein is CATIGGRYPPYEQYF.

This chain connects TRBV27 to TRBJ2-1; TRBD1 matches 8 bases. The V gene's germline CDR1 is MNHEY and CDR2 SMNVEV (reference sequence). The junction had 13 bases not matched to a gene; V was cut back by 8 bases and J by 7 bases. This CDR3 is built from 15 residues. CDR3 loop: CASGSGTGGWNEQFF. The DNA for the CDR3 is TGTGCCAGCGGCTCCGGGACAGGAGGTTGGAATGAGCAGTTCTTC.

This clonotype has a count of ten or more. The chain carries TRBV9 and TRBJ2-2, with D hard to call. Trimming stripped 0 bases from V and 4 bases from J, with 4 bases between. The CDR3 runs 13 residues. Per germline, CDR1 SGDLS and CDR2 YYNGEE. The CDR3 here is CASSVEVTGELFF. DNA of the CDR3: TGTGCCAGCAGCGTAGAAGTCACCGGGGAGCTGTTTTTT.

At least ten counts were recorded for this clonotype. The genes are TRBV6-5 and TRBJ1-5; D not resolved. The CDR3 extends over 12 amino acids. Germline CDR1 MNHEY, CDR2 SVGAGI. V was pared by 2 bases and J by 11 bases, with 10 bases between. CDR3 sequence: CASSYVEGAQHF. The DNA for the CDR3 is TGTGCCAGCAGTTACGTGGAGGGAGCCCAGCATTTT.

The V gene is TRBV19, the J gene TRBJ2-7; TRBD1 aligns across 8 bases. Germline trimming cut 10 bases from V and 1 base from J; bases unmatched to any gene: 6. This CDR3 has 13 amino acids. From germline, CDR1 is LNHDA and CDR2 SQIVND (reference sequence). CDR3 sequence reads: CATPTGASYEQYF. The CDR3 nucleotides read TGTGCCACCCCGACAGGGGCGTCCTACGAGCAGTACTTC. Based on the CDR3 plus reference TRBV19 and TRBJ2-7, the full variable domain is DGGITQSPKYLFRKEGQNVTLSCEQNLNHDAMYWYRQDPGQGLRLIYYSQIVNDFQKGDIAEGYSVSREKKESFPLTVTSAQKNPTAFYLCATPTGASYEQYFGPGTRLTVT.